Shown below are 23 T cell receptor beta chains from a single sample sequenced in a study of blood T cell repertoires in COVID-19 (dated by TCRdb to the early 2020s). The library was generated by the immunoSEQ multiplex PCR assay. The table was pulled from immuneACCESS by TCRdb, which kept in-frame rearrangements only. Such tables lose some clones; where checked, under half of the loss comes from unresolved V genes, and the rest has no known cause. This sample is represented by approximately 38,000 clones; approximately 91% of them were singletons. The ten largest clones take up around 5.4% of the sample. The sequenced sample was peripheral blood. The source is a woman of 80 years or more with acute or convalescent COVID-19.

The CDR3 coding sequence is TGTGCCAGCAGCCGAGAGGTCTATAATTCACCCCTCCACTTT. This codes for CASSREVYNSPLHF. This chain uses TRBV28 with TRBJ1-6; D remains ambiguous. The CDR3 length is 14 residues. V shed 6 bases and J shed 3 bases, with 9 bases lying between them. The germline CDR1 and CDR2 sequences are MDHEN and SYDVKM.

The CDR3 here is CASSRFGTGQSPVQPQHF. Written as DNA, the CDR3 is TGTGCCAGCTCACGCTTCGGGACGGGACAGTCGCCCGTTCAGCCCCAGCATTTT. The chain recombines TRBV18 with TRBJ1-5; 7 nucleotides match TRBD1. Looked up from germline, CDR1 is KGHSH and CDR2 is LQKENI. The CDR3 is 18 residues long. Trimming removed 4 bases from V and 6 bases from J; junction bases left unmatched: 18. The full variable domain, rest sourced from reference TRBV18 and TRBJ1-5, is NAGVMQNPRHLVRRRGQEARLRCSPMKGHSHVYWYRQLPEEGLKFMVYLQKENIIDESGMPKERFSAEFPKEGPSILRIQQVVRGDSAAYFCASSRFGTGQSPVQPQHFGDGTRLSIL.

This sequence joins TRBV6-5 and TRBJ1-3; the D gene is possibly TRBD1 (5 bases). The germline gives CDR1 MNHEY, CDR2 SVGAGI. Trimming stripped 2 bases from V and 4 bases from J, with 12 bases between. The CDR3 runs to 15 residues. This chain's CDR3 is CASSYVGEEGNTIYF. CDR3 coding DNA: TGTGCCAGCAGTTACGTGGGGGAGGAAGGAAACACCATATATTTT.

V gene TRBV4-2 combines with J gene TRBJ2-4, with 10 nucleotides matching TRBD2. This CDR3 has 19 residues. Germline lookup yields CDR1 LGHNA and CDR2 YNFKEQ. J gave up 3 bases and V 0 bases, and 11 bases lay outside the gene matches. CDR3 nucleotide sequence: TGTGCCAGCAGCCAAGATGAGTTAATAGCGGGGGGTGACAAAAACATTCAGTACTTC. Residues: CASSQDELIAGGDKNIQYF.

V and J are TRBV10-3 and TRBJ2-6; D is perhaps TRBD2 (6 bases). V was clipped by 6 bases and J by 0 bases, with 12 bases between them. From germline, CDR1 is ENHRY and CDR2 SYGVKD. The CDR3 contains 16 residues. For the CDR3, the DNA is TGTGCCATCAGGGACGTCGGGGGCTCTGGGGCCAACGTCCTGACTTTC. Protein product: CAIRDVGGSGANVLTF.

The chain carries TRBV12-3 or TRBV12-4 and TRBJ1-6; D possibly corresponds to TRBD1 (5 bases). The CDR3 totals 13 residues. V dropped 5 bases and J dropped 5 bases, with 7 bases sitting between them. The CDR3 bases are TGTGCCAGCAGTACAGGAAATAATTCACCCCTCCACTTT. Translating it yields CASSTGNNSPLHF.

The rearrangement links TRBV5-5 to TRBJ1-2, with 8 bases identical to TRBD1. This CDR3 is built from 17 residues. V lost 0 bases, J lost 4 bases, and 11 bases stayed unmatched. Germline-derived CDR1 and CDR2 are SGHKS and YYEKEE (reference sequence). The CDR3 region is CASSLGPGGQSAYGYTF. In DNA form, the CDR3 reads TGTGCCAGCAGCTTGGGGCCAGGGGGCCAGTCCGCCTATGGCTACACCTTC.

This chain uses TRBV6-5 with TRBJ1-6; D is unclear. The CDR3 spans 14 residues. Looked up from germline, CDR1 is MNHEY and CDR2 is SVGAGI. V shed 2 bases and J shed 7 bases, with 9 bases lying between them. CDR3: CASSYTSSNSPLHF. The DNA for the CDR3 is TGTGCCAGCAGTTACACATCCTCGAATTCACCCCTCCACTTT.

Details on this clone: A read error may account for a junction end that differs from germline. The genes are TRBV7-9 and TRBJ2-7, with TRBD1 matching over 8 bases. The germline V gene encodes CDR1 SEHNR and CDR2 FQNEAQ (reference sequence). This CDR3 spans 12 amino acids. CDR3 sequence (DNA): TGTGCCAGCAGCTCCCCAGGACAGGGAGTAGGGTTC. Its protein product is CASSSPGQGVGF.

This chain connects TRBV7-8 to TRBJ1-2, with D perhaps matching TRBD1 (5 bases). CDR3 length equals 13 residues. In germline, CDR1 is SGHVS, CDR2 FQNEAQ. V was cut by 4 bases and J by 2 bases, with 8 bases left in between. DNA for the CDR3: TGTGCCAGCAGCTACGACAGCAACTATGGCTACACCTTC. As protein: CASSYDSNYGYTF.

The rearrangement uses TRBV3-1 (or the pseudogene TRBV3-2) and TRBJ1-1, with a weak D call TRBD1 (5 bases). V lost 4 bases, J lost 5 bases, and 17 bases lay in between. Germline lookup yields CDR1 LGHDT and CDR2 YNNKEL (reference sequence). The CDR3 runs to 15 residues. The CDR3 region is CASSRTSRSGTEAFF. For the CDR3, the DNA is TGTGCCAGCAGCCGGACAAGCCGGTCAGGGACTGAAGCTTTCTTT.

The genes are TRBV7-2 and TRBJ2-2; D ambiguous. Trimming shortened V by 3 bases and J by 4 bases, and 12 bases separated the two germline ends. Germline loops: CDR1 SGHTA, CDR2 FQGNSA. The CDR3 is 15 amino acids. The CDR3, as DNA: TGTGCCAGCAGCTTTGTTAGAACCACCACCGGGGAGCTGTTTTTT. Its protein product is CASSFVRTTTGELFF. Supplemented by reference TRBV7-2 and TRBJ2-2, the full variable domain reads GAGVSQSPSNKVTEKGKDVELRCDPISGHTALYWYRQSLGQGLEFLIYFQGNSAPDKSGLPSDRFSAERTGGSVSTLTIQRTQQEDSAVYLCASSFVRTTTGELFFGEGSRLTVL.

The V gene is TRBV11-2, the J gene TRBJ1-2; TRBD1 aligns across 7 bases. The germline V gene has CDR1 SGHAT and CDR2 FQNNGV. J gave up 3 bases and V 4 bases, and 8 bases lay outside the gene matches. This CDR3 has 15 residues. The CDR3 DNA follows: TGTGCCAGCAGCTCCCTCGACAGGGCCCACTATGGCTACACCTTC. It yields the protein CASSSLDRAHYGYTF.

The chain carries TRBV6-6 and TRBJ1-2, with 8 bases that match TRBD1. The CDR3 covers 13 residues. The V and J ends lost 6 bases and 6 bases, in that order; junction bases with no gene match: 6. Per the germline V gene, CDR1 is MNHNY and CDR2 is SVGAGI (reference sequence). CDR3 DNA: TGTGCCAGCAGGGCGACAGGGGACGATGGCTACACCTTC. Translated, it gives CASRATGDDGYTF.

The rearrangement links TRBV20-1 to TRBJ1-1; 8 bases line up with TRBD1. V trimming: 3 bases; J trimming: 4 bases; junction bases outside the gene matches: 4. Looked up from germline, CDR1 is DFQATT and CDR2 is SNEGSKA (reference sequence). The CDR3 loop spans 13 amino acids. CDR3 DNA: TGCAGTGCTAGTCTTACAGGGGGCACTGAAGCTTTCTTT. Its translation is CSASLTGGTEAFF.

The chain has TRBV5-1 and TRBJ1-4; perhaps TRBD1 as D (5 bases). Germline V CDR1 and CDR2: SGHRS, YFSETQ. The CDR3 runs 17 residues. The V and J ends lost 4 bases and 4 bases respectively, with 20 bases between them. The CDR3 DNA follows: TGCGCCAGCAGCCTGTCCGGAGGGTCGGGGCTTAATGAAAAACTGTTTTTT. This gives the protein CASSLSGGSGLNEKLFF.

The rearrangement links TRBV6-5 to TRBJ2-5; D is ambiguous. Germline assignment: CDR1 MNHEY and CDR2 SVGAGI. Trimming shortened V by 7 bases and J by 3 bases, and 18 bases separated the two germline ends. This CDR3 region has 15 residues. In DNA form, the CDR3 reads TGTGCCAGCACTCCCAGAGGCGGAGTAGAAGAGACCCAGTACTTC. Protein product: CASTPRGGVEETQYF.

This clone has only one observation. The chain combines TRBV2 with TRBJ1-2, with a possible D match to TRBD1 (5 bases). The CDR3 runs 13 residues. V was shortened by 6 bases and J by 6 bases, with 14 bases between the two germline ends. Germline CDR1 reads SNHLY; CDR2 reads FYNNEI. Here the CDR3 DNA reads TGTGCCAGCAGGTTTGGGCAGGGCGATGGCTACACCTTC. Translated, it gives CASRFGQGDGYTF.

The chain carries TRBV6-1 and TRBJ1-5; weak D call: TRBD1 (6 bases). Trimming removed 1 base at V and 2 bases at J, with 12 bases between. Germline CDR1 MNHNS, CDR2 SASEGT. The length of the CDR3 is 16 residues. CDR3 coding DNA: TGTGCCAGCAGTGAAGGGCCAGGGGCAGGCAATCAGCCCCAGCATTTT. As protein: CASSEGPGAGNQPQHF.

The CDR3 DNA follows: TGCGCCAGCAGACCCAACACAGGGTCCGGGGAGCTGTTTTTT. It is translated as CASRPNTGSGELFF. The chain combines TRBV5-1 with TRBJ2-2, with TRBD1 as a possible D gene (6 bases). Trimming pared 5 bases from V and 6 bases from J, leaving 14 bases between. Per germline, CDR1 SGHRS and CDR2 YFSETQ. The CDR3 is 14 residues long.

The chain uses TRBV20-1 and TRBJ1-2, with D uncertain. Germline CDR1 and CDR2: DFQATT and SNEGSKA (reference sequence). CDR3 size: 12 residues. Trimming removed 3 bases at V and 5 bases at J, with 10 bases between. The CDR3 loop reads CSASNRVYGYTF. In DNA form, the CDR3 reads TGCAGTGCTAGTAACCGGGTTTATGGCTACACCTTC.

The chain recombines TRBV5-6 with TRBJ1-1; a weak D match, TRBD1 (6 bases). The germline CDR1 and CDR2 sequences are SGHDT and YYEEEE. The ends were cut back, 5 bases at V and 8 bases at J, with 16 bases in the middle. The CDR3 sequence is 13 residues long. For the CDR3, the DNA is TGTGCCAGCAGATCAGGGGCGTCGGGAGAAGCTTTCTTT. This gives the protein CASRSGASGEAFF.

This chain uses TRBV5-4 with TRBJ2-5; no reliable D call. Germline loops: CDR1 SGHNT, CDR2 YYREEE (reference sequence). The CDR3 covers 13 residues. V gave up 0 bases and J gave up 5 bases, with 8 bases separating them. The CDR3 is CASSLVSKETQYF. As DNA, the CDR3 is TGTGCCAGCAGCTTGGTTAGCAAGGAGACCCAGTACTTC.